A single sample gave rise to the 7 T cell receptor beta chains below, sequenced in a study of shared clonotypes between healthy human individuals. Naivety among CD8 cells was defined by CD45RO negativity and positive CCR7 selection, thereby excluding terminally differentiated effector memory CD45RA+ cells. Assay: immunoSEQ multiplex PCR; the TCRdb copy retains only in-frame clones and omits some. Among more than 2 million clones listed, about 95% were seen once. Sequenced sample: naive CD8+ T cells sorted from blood. These receptors all stem from a man younger than 35 in good health.

This rearrangement joins TRBV27 to TRBJ2-7; D possibly corresponds to TRBD2 (6 bases). Trimming took off 5 bases at V and 3 bases at J, with 26 bases between the two ends. The CDR3 has 18 residues. Germline-derived CDR1 and CDR2 are MNHEY and SMNVEV (reference sequence). The CDR3 reads CASSPGGVRPGLVYEQYF. The CDR3 nucleotides read TGTGCCAGCAGTCCAGGAGGGGTGCGGCCTGGGCTGGTCTACGAGCAGTACTTC.

The chain is built from TRBV10-3 and TRBJ2-1, with D hard to call. Trimming shortened V by 3 bases and J by 13 bases, and 13 bases separated the two germline ends. In germline, CDR1 is ENHRY, CDR2 SYGVKD. The CDR3 is 12 amino acids. In nucleotides, the CDR3 is TGTGCCATCAGTGATGGTGGGCGCGGCCAGTTCTTC. Its translation is CAISDGGRGQFF.

The chain carries TRBV27 and TRBJ2-7, with 9 nucleotides matching TRBD1. Trimming at V came to 5 bases and at J to 1 base, leaving 6 bases not matched to a gene. The germline CDR1 and CDR2 sequences are MNHEY and SMNVEV (reference sequence). This CDR3 region has 15 residues. CDR3 sequence reads: CASSPRQGVSYEQYF. The CDR3 DNA reads TGTGCCAGCAGTCCCCGACAGGGGGTTTCCTACGAGCAGTACTTC.

V is TRBV18 and J is TRBJ2-7; D not resolved. V lost 2 bases to trimming and J lost 6 bases, with 11 bases between them. This CDR3 contains 13 residues. In germline, CDR1 is KGHSH, CDR2 LQKENI. Written as DNA, the CDR3 is TGTGCCAGCTCACCAGGGTGGGAATCCGAGCAGTACTTC. Its translation is CASSPGWESEQYF.

CDR3 bases: TGTGCCAGCAGCTCTGGGGGTGGGGCTGAAGCTTTCTTT. Its translation is CASSSGGGAEAFF. The genes are TRBV5-6 and TRBJ1-1; D is perhaps TRBD1 (5 bases). The CDR3 consists of 13 residues. Germline loops: CDR1 SGHDT, CDR2 YYEEEE. V gave up 3 bases and J gave up 6 bases, with 12 bases separating them.

On this clone itself: At the DNA level, this CDR3 is encoded by other sequences in the same sample as well. The V and J genes are TRBV6-5 and TRBJ2-5, with TRBD1 as a possible D gene (7 bases). The V end was cut by 6 bases, the J end by 3 bases, with 8 bases between. The CDR3 is 12 residues long. CDR1 and CDR2 from the germline V gene are MNHEY and SVGAGI. CDR3 loop: CASSRGEETQYF. In DNA form, the CDR3 reads TGTGCCAGCAGCAGGGGGGAAGAGACCCAGTACTTC.

The chain carries TRBV14 and TRBJ2-1, with TRBD2 matching 15 bases. Looked up from germline, CDR1 is SGHDN and CDR2 is FVKESK. The ends lost 4 bases at V and 0 bases at J; junction bases unmatched: 13. This CDR3 comprises 21 residues. The CDR3 DNA reads TGTGCCAGCAGCCCTACCCCGGGACTAGCGGGGGGTGCTAGCTCCTACAATGAGCAGTTCTTC. Protein product: CASSPTPGLAGGASSYNEQFF.